The entry below gives a single T cell receptor beta chain sequence along with its context. The record originates from a study of Ad26.COV2.S vaccination and SARS-CoV-2 variants. CDR1 and CDR2 (germline): KGHSH, LQKENI. This CDR3 spans 13 amino acids. The germline V and J ends were trimmed by 3 bases and 2 bases, with 5 bases remaining between them. Indicated treatment: roughly 20 received Ad26.COV2.S at low or high dose, single or two shots; 5 received placebo; per-sample allocation not given. Samples analyzed were those drawn on day 63 after the first vaccine or placebo injection. The table came from immunoSEQ multiplex PCR; TCRdb's copy has only in-frame clones and leaves some out. Here the sample spans 440,000 or so clones, 80% to 90% being singletons.

This sequence originates from a person aged 18-60 years who received the Ad26.COV2.S COVID-19 vaccine or a placebo. Sequences were derived from peripheral blood, sampled in a trial of Ad26.COV2.S vaccine versus placebo. V is TRBV18 and J is TRBJ2-1; D is unclear. The CDR3 nucleotides are TGTGCCAGCTCACCGGGCCCCTACAATGAGCAGTTCTTC. It encodes CASSPGPYNEQFF. Using reference TRBV18 and TRBJ2-1 for the parts outside the CDR3, the full variable domain is NAGVMQNPRHLVRRRGQEARLRCSPMKGHSHVYWYRQLPEEGLKFMVYLQKENIIDESGMPKERFSAEFPKEGPSILRIQQVVRGDSAAYFCASSPGPYNEQFFGPGTRLTVL.